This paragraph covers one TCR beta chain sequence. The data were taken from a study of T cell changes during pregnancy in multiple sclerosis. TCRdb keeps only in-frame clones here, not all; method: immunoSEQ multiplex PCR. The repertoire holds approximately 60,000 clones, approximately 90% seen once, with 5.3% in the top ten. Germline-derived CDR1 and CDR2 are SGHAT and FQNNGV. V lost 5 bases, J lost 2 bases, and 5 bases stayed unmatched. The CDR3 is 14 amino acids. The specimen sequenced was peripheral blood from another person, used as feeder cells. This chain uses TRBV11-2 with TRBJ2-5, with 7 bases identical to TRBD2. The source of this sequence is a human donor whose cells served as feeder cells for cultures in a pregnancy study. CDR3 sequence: CASSPGLDQETQYF. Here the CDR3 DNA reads TGTGCCAGCAGCCCCGGACTAGATCAAGAGACCCAGTACTTC.